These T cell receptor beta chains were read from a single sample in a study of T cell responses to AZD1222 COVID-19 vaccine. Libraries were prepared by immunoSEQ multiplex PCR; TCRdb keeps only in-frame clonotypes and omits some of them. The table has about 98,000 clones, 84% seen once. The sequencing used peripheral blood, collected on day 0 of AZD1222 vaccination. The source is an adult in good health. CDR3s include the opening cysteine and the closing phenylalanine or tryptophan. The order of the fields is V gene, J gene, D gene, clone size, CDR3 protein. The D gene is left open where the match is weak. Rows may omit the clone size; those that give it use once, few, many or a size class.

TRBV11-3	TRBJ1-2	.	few	CASSPTVDNYGYTF
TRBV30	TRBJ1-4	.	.	CAWSGLGHLNEKLFF
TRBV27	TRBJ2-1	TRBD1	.	CASSYSGTGAYNEQFF
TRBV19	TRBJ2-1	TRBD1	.	CASSKPRDSQVNNEQFF
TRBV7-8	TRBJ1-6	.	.	CASSWDTNSPLHF
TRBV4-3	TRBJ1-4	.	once	CASSQEEGQFNEKLFF
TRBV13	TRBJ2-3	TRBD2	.	CASSSGTYPGLAGADTQYF
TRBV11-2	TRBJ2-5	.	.	CASSRVGRGMETQYF
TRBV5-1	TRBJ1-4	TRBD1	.	CASSPGQAVTNEKLFF
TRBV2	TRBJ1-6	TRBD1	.	CASWVGQAYNSPLHF
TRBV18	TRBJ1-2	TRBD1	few	CASSSIRSRDRDAYGYTF
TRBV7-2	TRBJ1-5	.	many	CASSLESGVLHQPQHF
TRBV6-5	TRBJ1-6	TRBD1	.	CASIAGGGYNSPLHF
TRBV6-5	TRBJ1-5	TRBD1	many	CASSPRQGRMPQHF
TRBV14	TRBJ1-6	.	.	CASSQGNGINSPLHF
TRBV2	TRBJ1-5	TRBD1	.	CASSRDRGYRQPQHF
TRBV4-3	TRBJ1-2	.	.	CASSQAGRGGARGYTF
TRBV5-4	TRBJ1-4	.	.	CASSLGETEKLFF
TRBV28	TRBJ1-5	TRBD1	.	CASSHYDRDQPQHF
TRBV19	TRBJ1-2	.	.	CASSISGSVRDYGYTF
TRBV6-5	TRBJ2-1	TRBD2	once	CASSYTGTSFFEQFF
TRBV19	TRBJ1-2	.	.	CATVLNYGYTF
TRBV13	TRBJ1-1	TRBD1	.	CASSRTGSKGKAFF
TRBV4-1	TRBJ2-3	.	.	CASSQPIHPDTQYF
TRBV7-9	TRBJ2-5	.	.	CASSPVGTPQETQYF
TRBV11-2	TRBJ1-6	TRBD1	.	CASSLRQGVNSPLHF
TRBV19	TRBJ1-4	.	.	CASKGGLGEKLFF
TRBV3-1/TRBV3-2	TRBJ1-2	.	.	CASSQASSNYGYTF
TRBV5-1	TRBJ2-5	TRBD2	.	CASSLGPSGGEETQYF
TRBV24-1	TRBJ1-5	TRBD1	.	CATSDGQGQPQHF
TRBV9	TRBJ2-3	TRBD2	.	CASSAGGGTDTQYF
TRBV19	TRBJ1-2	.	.	CASSIMRGSDYGYTF
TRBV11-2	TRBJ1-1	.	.	CASSLGQGSTEAFF
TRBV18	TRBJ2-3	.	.	CASSQRSDTQYF
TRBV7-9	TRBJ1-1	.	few	CASSSPSTENTEAFF
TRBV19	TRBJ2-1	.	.	CASSIKGVGQYSYNEQFF